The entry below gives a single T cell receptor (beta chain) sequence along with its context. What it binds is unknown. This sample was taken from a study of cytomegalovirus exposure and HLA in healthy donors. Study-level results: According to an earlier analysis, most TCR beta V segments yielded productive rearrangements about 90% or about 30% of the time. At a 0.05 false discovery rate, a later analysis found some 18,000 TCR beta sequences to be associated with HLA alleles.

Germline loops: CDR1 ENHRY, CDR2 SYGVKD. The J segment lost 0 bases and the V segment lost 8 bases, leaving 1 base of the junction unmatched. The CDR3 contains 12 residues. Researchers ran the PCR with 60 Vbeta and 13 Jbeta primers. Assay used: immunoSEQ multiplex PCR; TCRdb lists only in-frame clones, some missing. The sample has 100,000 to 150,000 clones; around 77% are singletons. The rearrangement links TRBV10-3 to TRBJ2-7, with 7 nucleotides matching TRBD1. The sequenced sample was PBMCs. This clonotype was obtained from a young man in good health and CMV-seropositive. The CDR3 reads CAIGTDSYEQYF. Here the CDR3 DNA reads TGTGCCATCGGGACAGACTCCTACGAGCAGTACTTC.